This entry features one TCR beta chain sequence. This sample is drawn from a study of cytomegalovirus exposure and HLA in healthy donors. The PCR used 60 Vbeta and 13 Jbeta primers. Clones were sequenced by immunoSEQ multiplex PCR, and TCRdb holds only the in-frame ones, with some missing. This sample has around 190,000 clones; 70% to 80% occur once, and the top ten carry 1.6%. The CDR3 is 13 amino acids. Germline CDR1 reads SNHLY; CDR2 reads FYNNEI. Between the trimmed V and J ends, which lost 6 bases and 6 bases, there was a span of 12 bases. The rearrangement links TRBV2 to TRBJ2-4, with D perhaps matching TRBD1 (6 bases). Sequencing was carried out using PBMCs. The TCR sequence derives from a woman aged 45-59 years in good health and CMV-seronegative. The CDR3 loop reads CASRIEGGNIQYF. Written as DNA, the CDR3 is TGTGCCAGCAGGATTGAAGGGGGAAACATTCAGTACTTC.